These 32 T cell receptor beta chains share one sample of origin, sequenced in a study of cytomegalovirus exposure and HLA in healthy donors. PCR involved 60 Vbeta and 13 Jbeta primers. Sequencing was performed with immunoSEQ multiplex PCR; in TCRdb, only in-frame clones are kept and a portion is missing. The sample lists under 200,000 clones, 80% seen once, with about 1.3% in the top ten. The sample comprised PBMCs. The receptors here all came from a man in his thirties or forties in good health and CMV-seronegative.

The rearrangement joins TRBV6-1 to TRBJ2-7, with D uncertain. The germline CDR1 and CDR2 sequences are MNHNS and SASEGT. V shed 2 bases and J shed 6 bases, with 23 bases lying between them. The length of the CDR3 is 17 residues. CDR3 DNA: TGTGCCAGCAGTGAACTGGCAGCCGACTGGGTGTATAGCGAGCAGTACTTC. Its protein is CASSELAADWVYSEQYF.

This clone was counted a single time. The chain joins TRBV4-1 to TRBJ1-2, with TRBD1 as a possible D gene (5 bases). Trimming removed 3 bases from V and 4 bases from J, with 12 bases in between. CDR1 MGHRA and CDR2 YSYEKL come from the germline V gene. CDR3 length: 14 amino acids. CDR3 sequence reads: CASSQGPDSYGYTF. The CDR3 DNA sequence: TGCGCCAGCAGCCAGGGCCCCGACAGCTATGGCTACACCTTC.

This rearrangement joins TRBV4-3 to TRBJ2-7; 12 nucleotides match TRBD2. This CDR3 region has 16 residues. In germline, CDR1 is LGHNA, CDR2 YSLEER. J gave up 4 bases and V 2 bases, and 6 bases lay outside the gene matches. The CDR3 is CASSQITSGRLYEQYF. In nucleotides, the CDR3 is TGCGCCAGCAGCCAAATCACTAGCGGGAGGTTGTACGAGCAGTACTTC.

V is TRBV5-6 and J is TRBJ1-1; TRBD1 matches 7 bases. This CDR3 is 16 amino acids long. Germline V CDR1 and CDR2: SGHDT, YYEEEE. Unmatched junction bases numbered 10, after V lost 0 bases and J lost 5 bases. CDR3 sequence: CASSLVENQGETEAFF. Here the CDR3 DNA reads TGTGCCAGCAGCTTGGTGGAGAATCAGGGGGAAACTGAAGCTTTCTTT.

The chain joins TRBV19 to TRBJ1-4, with 8 nucleotides matching TRBD1. V was pared by 3 bases and J by 5 bases, with 5 bases of the junction left unmatched. This CDR3 contains 15 residues. Per germline, CDR1 LNHDA and CDR2 SQIVND (reference sequence). CDR3 sequence: CASSIGAGGNEKLFF. The CDR3 region has the DNA TGTGCCAGTAGTATTGGGGCAGGGGGCAATGAAAAACTGTTTTTT.

The chain has TRBV5-1 and TRBJ1-2; 10 bases align to TRBD1. CDR3 length: 17 amino acids. Trimming cost V 4 bases and J 4 bases; bases outside gene matches: 13. The germline CDR1 and CDR2 sequences are SGHRS and YFSETQ. The CDR3 coding sequence is TGCGCCAGCAGCCCCGGCGGGACAGGGGCCTCCTTCTATGGCTACACCTTC. Protein sequence: CASSPGGTGASFYGYTF. Based on the CDR3 plus reference TRBV5-1 and TRBJ1-2, the full variable domain is KAGVTQTPRYLIKTRGQQVTLSCSPISGHRSVSWYQQTPGQGLQFLFEYFSETQRNKGNFPGRFSGRQFSNSRSEMNVSTLELGDSALYLCASSPGGTGASFYGYTFGSGTRLTVV.

This clone was observed a handful of times. CDR3 nucleotides: TGCGCCAGCAGCCAGACAGGGGGTGCGGGGGATCAGCCCCAGCATTTT. This codes for CASSQTGGAGDQPQHF. V gene TRBV5-1 combines with J gene TRBJ1-5, with TRBD1 identical over 9 bases. The CDR3 spans 16 residues. In germline, CDR1 is SGHRS, CDR2 YFSETQ. J gave up 5 bases and V 4 bases, and 10 bases lay outside the gene matches.

The V and J genes are TRBV7-9 and TRBJ1-1, with unresolved D. The ends were cut back, 3 bases at V and 4 bases at J, with 3 bases in the middle. The CDR3 spans 11 residues. Germline CDR1 is SEHNR and CDR2 is FQNEAQ (reference sequence). CDR3 in DNA: TGTGCCAGCAGCTTGAGCACTGAAGCTTTCTTT. Translation gives CASSLSTEAFF. Full variable domain (outside the CDR3, taken from reference TRBV7-9 and TRBJ1-1): DTGVSQNPRHKITKRGQNVTFRCDPISEHNRLYWYRQTLGQGPEFLTYFQNEAQLEKSRLLSDRFSAERPKGSFSTLEIQRTEQGDSAMYLCASSLSTEAFFGQGTRLTVV.

The V call is TRBV28, the J call TRBJ1-1; TRBD1 aligns across 8 bases. Trimming removed 5 bases from V and 1 base from J; junction bases left unmatched: 3. This CDR3 spans 14 amino acids. The V gene's germline CDR1 is MDHEN and CDR2 SYDVKM. The CDR3: CASSEDRGNTEAFF. The CDR3 region has the DNA TGTGCCAGCAGTGAAGACAGGGGGAACACTGAAGCTTTCTTT.

The gene calls are TRBV18 and TRBJ1-1, with TRBD1 identical over 7 bases. This CDR3 contains 12 residues. Unmatched junction bases numbered 4, after V lost 4 bases and J lost 8 bases. CDR1 and CDR2 (germline): KGHSH, LQKENI. The CDR3 DNA reads as TGTGCCAGCTCACAGGACAGGTCAGAAGCTTTCTTT. Its translation is CASSQDRSEAFF.

CDR3 sequence reads: CASHWGAGEKLFF. The CDR3 bases are TGTGCCAGCCACTGGGGCGCCGGGGAAAAACTGTTTTTT. V and J are TRBV6-6 and TRBJ1-4, with a weak D call TRBD1 (5 bases). The CDR3 sequence is 13 residues long. The V end was cut by 8 bases, the J end by 8 bases, with 15 bases between. Germline CDR1 and CDR2: MNHNY and SVGAGI (reference sequence).

The J gene is TRBJ1-2, the V gene TRBV5-1; perhaps TRBD1 as D (6 bases). This CDR3 comprises 15 residues. V was pared by 4 bases and J by 4 bases, with 17 bases between. Germline V gene lookup returns CDR1 SGHRS and CDR2 YFSETQ. CDR3: CASSIGTRSLYGYTF. The CDR3 DNA reads as TGCGCCAGCAGCATTGGGACAAGGTCTCTCTATGGCTACACCTTC.

DNA for the CDR3: TGTGCCAGCAGCTGGCGGGAGGGGTATGAAAAACTGTTTTTT. It yields the protein CASSWREGYEKLFF. The V gene is TRBV11-2, the J gene TRBJ1-4, with TRBD1 as a possible D gene (5 bases). Germline CDR1 SGHAT, CDR2 FQNNGV. The CDR3 sequence is 14 residues long. Trimming shortened V by 4 bases and J by 6 bases, and 12 bases separated the two germline ends.

The gene calls are TRBV5-4 and TRBJ1-2, with 8 bases matching TRBD1. The CDR3 spans 15 residues. Germline assignment: CDR1 SGHNT and CDR2 YYREEE (reference sequence). J lost 2 bases, V lost 4 bases, and 7 bases had no gene match. The CDR3 loop is CASSHIRQGNYGYTF. CDR3 nucleotide sequence: TGTGCCAGCAGCCACATACGACAGGGGAACTATGGCTACACCTTC.

The rearrangement uses TRBV21-1 and TRBJ1-5. TRBV21-1 constitutes a pseudogene. The CDR3 is 15 amino acids. CDR3 residues: CASSKGLPNGQPQHF. The CDR3 nucleotides are TGTGCCAGCAGCAAAGGACTCCCTAACGGGCAGCCCCAGCATTTT.

The chain employs TRBV18 and TRBJ1-1; unclear D gene. The CDR3 has 13 residues. Germline V lookup: CDR1 KGHSH, CDR2 LQKENI. V lost 2 bases and J lost 0, with 4 bases in between. The CDR3: CASSPNMNTEAFF. In nucleotides, the CDR3 is TGTGCCAGCTCACCAAACATGAACACTGAAGCTTTCTTT.

This rearrangement joins TRBV20-1 to TRBJ2-3, with D unresolved. Germline V gives CDR1 DFQATT, CDR2 SNEGSKA (reference sequence). The CDR3 is 11 residues long. Trimming left V 8 bases short and J 2 bases short, with 8 bases between. For the CDR3, the DNA is TGCAGTTCGGAGCTCACAGATACGCAGTATTTT. Protein product: CSSELTDTQYF.

This clone was seen once. V usage is TRBV9 and J usage is TRBJ1-2; 9 nucleotides agree with TRBD1. Germline V lookup: CDR1 SGDLS, CDR2 YYNGEE. There are 16 residues in the CDR3. Unmatched junction bases numbered 9, after V lost 2 bases and J lost 4 bases. CDR3 protein: CASSVSRGQGFYGYTF. In DNA form, the CDR3 reads TGTGCCAGCAGCGTGTCCCGGGGACAGGGTTTCTATGGCTACACCTTC.

The chain carries TRBV28 and TRBJ2-2; D possibly corresponds to TRBD2 (6 bases). CDR1 MDHEN and CDR2 SYDVKM come from the germline V gene. The CDR3 sequence is 15 residues long. Trimming cost V 7 bases and J 7 bases, with 19 bases left between them. The CDR3 region is CASTNMGLTLGELFF. In nucleotides, the CDR3 is TGTGCCAGCACTAATATGGGACTTACTCTCGGGGAGCTGTTTTTT.

V and J are TRBV5-1 and TRBJ2-1; 13 bases match TRBD2. From germline, CDR1 is SGHRS and CDR2 YFSETQ. The length of the CDR3 is 16 residues. The V and J ends lost 4 bases and 6 bases, in that order; junction bases with no gene match: 7. The CDR3 sequence is CASSPPGTSGINEQFF. CDR3 bases: TGCGCCAGCAGCCCTCCCGGGACTAGCGGGATCAATGAGCAGTTCTTC.

The gene calls are TRBV7-2 and TRBJ2-7; TRBD1 agrees at 11 bases. With 7 bases clipped from V and 3 bases from J, the junction kept 8 bases outside the gene matches. CDR3 length: 15 residues. The germline V gene encodes CDR1 SGHTA and CDR2 FQGNSA. CDR3 DNA: TGTGCCAGCACCCAGGGGGACAGGGGGTTCTACGAGCAGTACTTC. Protein: CASTQGDRGFYEQYF.

This chain links TRBV7-6 with TRBJ1-1; D is unresolved. The V and J ends lost 8 bases and 11 bases respectively, with 24 bases between them. Germline assignment: CDR1 SGHVS and CDR2 FNYEAQ. This CDR3 has 14 residues. The CDR3 protein is CASSEGSLTEGAFF. CDR3 DNA: TGTGCCAGCTCGGAGGGATCCTTAACTGAAGGCGCTTTCTTT.

The table lists this clone with a few counts. The chain joins TRBV5-6 to TRBJ2-7, with TRBD1 matching over 9 bases. The germline CDR1 and CDR2 sequences are SGHDT and YYEEEE. This CDR3 comprises 13 residues. V dropped 2 bases and J dropped 5; count of bases not matched to a gene: 2. The CDR3 is CASSFGQGNEQYF. The CDR3 DNA reads TGTGCCAGCAGCTTCGGACAGGGGAACGAGCAGTACTTC.

V and J are TRBV6-5 and TRBJ2-2, with 7 bases lining up with TRBD1. Trimming at V came to 6 bases and at J to 6 bases, leaving 7 bases not matched to a gene. The germline V gene has CDR1 MNHEY and CDR2 SVGAGI. The CDR3 spans 14 residues. The CDR3, as DNA: TGTGCCAGCAGCACGACAGGGCCCCCCGGGGAGCTGTTTTTT. Its translation: CASSTTGPPGELFF.

V and J are TRBV2 and TRBJ2-3, with TRBD1 matching over 7 bases. This CDR3 comprises 19 residues. Germline V gives CDR1 SNHLY, CDR2 FYNNEI. J was trimmed by 1 base and V by 2 bases; bases with no gene match: 15. In DNA, the CDR3 is TGTGCCAGCAGTGAACCCACCGGGACAGTCACGAAGGGCACAGATACGCAGTATTTT. Translated: CASSEPTGTVTKGTDTQYF.

The chain combines TRBV6-5 with TRBJ2-1, with D tentatively TRBD2 (6 bases). CDR3 size: 13 residues. Trimming pared 4 bases from V and 2 bases from J, leaving 6 bases between. Germline CDR1 MNHEY, CDR2 SVGAGI. The CDR3 nucleotides read TGTGCCAGCAGTTGGGGGGCCTACAATGAGCAGTTCTTC. Protein: CASSWGAYNEQFF.

The chain carries TRBV5-1 and TRBJ1-3; D is possibly TRBD1 (6 bases). The CDR3 contains 16 residues. V was trimmed by 4 bases and J by 0 bases, leaving 14 bases between them. The germline gives CDR1 SGHRS, CDR2 YFSETQ. CDR3 sequence (DNA): TGCGCCAGCAGCCCAGTAGCGACAGGCTCTGGAAACACCATATATTTT. Its protein is CASSPVATGSGNTIYF.

The genes are TRBV6-4 and TRBJ1-2, with no clear D. V lost 5 bases and J lost 2, with 12 bases in between. The CDR3 is 14 residues long. Germline CDR1 MRHNA, CDR2 SNTAGT. CDR3 sequence (DNA): TGTGCCAGCAGTCCTCGGGGAGGAAACTATGGCTACACCTTC. Amino acid sequence: CASSPRGGNYGYTF.

The chain is built from TRBV27 and TRBJ1-2; D is undetermined. From germline, CDR1 is MNHEY and CDR2 SMNVEV (reference sequence). The CDR3 totals 13 residues. V lost 2 bases to trimming and J lost 4 bases, with 8 bases between them. CDR3 DNA: TGTGCCAGCAGTTTACAAGCGGGCTATGGCTACACCTTC. Its translation is CASSLQAGYGYTF.

The chain couples TRBV10-3 to TRBJ2-7; 7 bases agree with TRBD1. Germline trimming cut 5 bases from V and 3 bases from J; bases unmatched to any gene: 4. This CDR3 is 13 amino acids long. Germline CDR1 is ENHRY and CDR2 is SYGVKD. CDR3 loop: CAISPGQLYEQYF. The CDR3 DNA reads TGTGCCATCAGTCCGGGACAGCTCTACGAGCAGTACTTC.

V usage is TRBV30 and J usage is TRBJ2-7, with TRBD2 identical over 7 bases. The CDR3 contains 13 residues. With V trimmed by 0 bases and J by 2 bases, 1 base remained unmatched. Germline CDR1 and CDR2: GTSNPN and SVGIG (reference sequence). This CDR3 reads CAWSVAGPYEQYF. CDR3 in DNA: TGTGCCTGGAGTGTAGCGGGGCCCTACGAGCAGTACTTC.

The chain joins TRBV11-2 to TRBJ2-2; TRBD2 matches 10 bases. Germline trimming cut 5 bases from V and 4 bases from J; bases unmatched to any gene: 7. Germline lookup yields CDR1 SGHAT and CDR2 FQNNGV. The CDR3 is 16 amino acids. The CDR3 reads CASSPLAGVGTGELFF. Here the CDR3 DNA reads TGTGCCAGCAGCCCCCTAGCGGGAGTCGGCACCGGGGAGCTGTTTTTT.